Each of the 3 T cell receptor beta chains below was sequenced from the same sample in a study of T cells in localized non-small cell lung cancer. The data were produced by immunoSEQ multiplex PCR, yet TCRdb's version contains in-frame clones alone and is incomplete. The sample lists around 1,400 clones, about 39% occurring once. The sample consisted of lung tumor tissue, taken before any cancer treatment. The receptors here all came from a male donor at least 60 years old with stage I squamous cell lung carcinoma.

In its sample, this clone was seen a few times. The V call is TRBV18, the J call TRBJ2-7, with D tentatively TRBD1 or TRBD2 (5 bases each). Per germline, CDR1 KGHSH and CDR2 LQKENI. The CDR3 extends over 16 amino acids. V lost 0 bases and J lost 6, with 18 bases in between. CDR3 DNA sequence: TGTGCCAGCTCACCACCGAGGGACGCCGGTGGTCGCGAGCAGTACTTC. This sequence encodes CASSPPRDAGGREQYF.

The sample holds a few counts of this clone. V is TRBV9 and J is TRBJ2-1; unclear D gene. Trimming pared 0 bases from V and 6 bases from J, leaving 10 bases between. Per germline, CDR1 SGDLS and CDR2 YYNGEE. The CDR3 is 14 residues long. CDR3 protein: CASSVEQSLNEQFF. The CDR3 DNA reads as TGTGCCAGCAGCGTAGAACAATCTCTCAATGAGCAGTTCTTC.

The chain couples TRBV10-2 to TRBJ2-7; possible D gene TRBD2, 6 bases. CDR1 is WSHSY, CDR2 SAAADI, per germline. Trimming left V 0 bases short and J 0 bases short, with 9 bases between. The CDR3 covers 15 residues. The CDR3 spells CASSESAGISYEQYF. CDR3 sequence (DNA): TGCGCCAGCAGTGAGTCTGCGGGGATCTCCTACGAGCAGTACTTC.